What follows are 30 T cell receptor beta chains derived from one specimen sequenced in a study of cytomegalovirus exposure and HLA in healthy donors. PCR was performed using 60 Vbeta and 13 Jbeta primers. Clones were sequenced by immunoSEQ multiplex PCR, and TCRdb holds only the in-frame ones, with some missing. The repertoire holds tens of thousands of clones, with 65% to 85% as singletons. Sequencing used PBMCs. The receptors originated from a man in his late teens or twenties in good health and CMV-seronegative.

The V and J genes are TRBV28 and TRBJ1-4; no clear D gene. Germline loops: CDR1 MDHEN, CDR2 SYDVKM. CDR3 length equals 14 residues. With 11 bases removed from V and 3 bases from J, the gap between germline ends came to 16 bases. CDR3 in DNA: TGTGCCGGAGGGAGCGGTCCCCCTAATGAAAAACTGTTTTTT. Translation gives CAGGSGPPNEKLFF.

In its sample, this clone was seen a few times. V gene TRBV4-2 combines with J gene TRBJ1-4, with 9 bases aligning to TRBD1. From germline, CDR1 is LGHNA and CDR2 YNFKEQ. This CDR3 comprises 16 residues. V lost 2 bases, J lost 3 bases, and 4 bases stayed unmatched. CDR3 coding DNA: TGTGCCAGCAGCCAATGGGGACAGGGAGCTAATGAAAAACTGTTTTTT. Protein: CASSQWGQGANEKLFF.

This rearrangement joins TRBV29-1 to TRBJ2-7, with 9 bases aligning to TRBD1. V was pared by 3 bases and J by 11 bases, with 5 bases of the junction left unmatched. The V gene's germline CDR1 is SQVTM and CDR2 ANQGSEA. The CDR3 sequence is 11 residues long. CDR3 coding DNA: TGCAGCGTTGAGGGGGGGGACAGGGAGTACTTC. Protein sequence: CSVEGGDREYF.

This clone was observed a few times. V is TRBV6-1 and J is TRBJ1-3; no clear D gene. Germline V gene lookup returns CDR1 MNHNS and CDR2 SASEGT. The length of the CDR3 is 14 residues. The V end was cut by 10 bases, the J end by 0 bases, with 13 bases between. As DNA, the CDR3 is TGTGCCACCCGAGCGGGAGACTCTGGAAACACCATATATTTT. Encoded protein: CATRAGDSGNTIYF.

V and J are TRBV28 and TRBJ2-5, with TRBD2 as a possible D gene (6 bases). The CDR3 has 15 amino acids. The germline V gene encodes CDR1 MDHEN and CDR2 SYDVKM. Trimming removed 3 bases at V and 0 bases at J, with 11 bases between. CDR3: CASSFASVYQETQYF. Written as DNA, the CDR3 is TGTGCCAGCAGTTTTGCTAGCGTGTACCAAGAGACCCAGTACTTC.

This sequence joins TRBV7-8 and TRBJ1-6; possibly TRBD1 for D (6 bases). CDR1 and CDR2 (germline): SGHVS, FQNEAQ. Trimming took off 0 bases at V and 3 bases at J, with 6 bases between the two ends. The CDR3 extends over 15 amino acids. CDR3: CASSLARGYNSPLHF. Written as DNA, the CDR3 is TGTGCCAGCAGCTTAGCCAGGGGCTATAATTCACCCCTCCACTTT.

There are a few counts of this clone. The V gene is TRBV6-5, the J gene TRBJ1-1, with TRBD1 as a possible D gene (6 bases). Germline-derived CDR1 and CDR2 are MNHEY and SVGAGI. Trimming removed 7 bases at V and 5 bases at J, with 20 bases between. This CDR3 has 15 residues. The CDR3 region is CASKGTPWRDTEAFF. CDR3 DNA sequence: TGTGCCAGCAAAGGGACACCCTGGCGAGATACTGAAGCTTTCTTT.

This clone was counted a single time. The CDR3 nucleotides read TGTGCCAGCAGCTTAGTGTCCGGGGGGGACTACGAGCAGTACTTC. It translates to CASSLVSGGDYEQYF. The V gene is TRBV11-2, the J gene TRBJ2-7; 8 bases align to TRBD2. Germline V gene sequence: CDR1 SGHAT, CDR2 FQNNGV. The V gene end was trimmed by 1 base and the J gene end by 3 bases; junction bases not matched to a gene: 5. The CDR3 length is 15 residues.

V gene TRBV6-5 combines with J gene TRBJ1-1; 10 bases match TRBD1. CDR1 MNHEY and CDR2 SVGAGI come from the germline V gene. Trimming cost V 4 bases and J 5 bases; bases outside gene matches: 7. CDR3 length equals 15 residues. The CDR3, as DNA: TGTGCCAGCAGTTTGACAGGGGGCGCGTTGACTGAAGCTTTCTTT. It translates to CASSLTGGALTEAFF.

The gene calls are TRBV7-9 and TRBJ1-5; TRBD1 matches 7 bases. Unmatched junction bases numbered 3, after V lost 5 bases and J lost 2 bases. The CDR3 loop spans 14 amino acids. Per the germline V gene, CDR1 is SEHNR and CDR2 is FQNEAQ (reference sequence). The CDR3 coding sequence is TGTGCCAGCAGCCCAGACAGGGGCAATCAGCCCCAGCATTTT. Its protein is CASSPDRGNQPQHF.

The chain links TRBV2 to TRBJ1-2; 7 bases match TRBD1. The CDR3 is 15 residues long. Germline V gene sequence: CDR1 SNHLY, CDR2 FYNNEI. The trim removed 6 bases at V and 3 bases at J, leaving 10 bases unmatched. For the CDR3, the DNA is TGTGCCAGCAGACATAAGGACACAGGGGACTATGGCTACACCTTC. Amino acids: CASRHKDTGDYGYTF.

The CDR3 sequence is CAWRGRSDTEAFF. CDR3 in DNA: TGTGCCTGGAGGGGCAGATCGGACACTGAAGCTTTCTTT. This sequence joins TRBV30 and TRBJ1-1, with D uncertain. The CDR3 is 13 amino acids. Trimming took 3 bases from V and 3 from J, leaving 11 bases between them. Germline CDR1 GTSNPN, CDR2 SVGIG (reference sequence).

This clone turned up a few times. CDR3 nucleotides: TGTGCCAGCAGTGAAACGGCGGTCGGAGGGGAGCTGTTTTTT. It codes for CASSETAVGGELFF. The chain links TRBV6-1 to TRBJ2-2; D is ambiguous. Germline loops: CDR1 MNHNS, CDR2 SASEGT. The V gene lost 2 bases and the J gene lost 8 bases, with 12 bases spanning the gap. The length of the CDR3 is 14 residues.

V usage is TRBV19 and J usage is TRBJ2-5; D is ambiguous. CDR1 LNHDA and CDR2 SQIVND come from the germline V gene (reference sequence). This CDR3 has 14 residues. Trimming stripped 1 base from V and 6 bases from J, with 12 bases between. The CDR3 is CASSIGQNSKTQYF. In DNA, the CDR3 is TGTGCCAGTAGTATAGGGCAGAATAGCAAGACCCAGTACTTC.

In DNA, the CDR3 is TGTGCCTGTTTACGGGGGAACTATGGCTACACCTTC. Amino acid sequence: CACLRGNYGYTF. The chain uses TRBV30 and TRBJ1-2; D may be TRBD1 (5 bases). This CDR3 spans 12 amino acids. V lost 6 bases, J lost 2 bases, and 10 bases lay in between. The germline CDR1 and CDR2 sequences are GTSNPN and SVGIG (reference sequence).

The chain combines TRBV28 with TRBJ1-2, with 8 bases fitting TRBD1. CDR3 size: 15 residues. Unmatched junction bases numbered 14, after V lost 6 bases and J lost 8 bases. Per germline, CDR1 MDHEN and CDR2 SYDVKM. The CDR3 reads CASRVDSGGAAGYTF. CDR3 nucleotides: TGTGCCAGCAGAGTAGACTCAGGGGGCGCGGCCGGCTACACCTTC.

This clone showed up just a few times. The J gene is TRBJ2-7, the V gene TRBV18; D gene ambiguous. V was cut by 2 bases and J by 2 bases, with 7 bases left in between. This CDR3 has 13 residues. Germline CDR1 KGHSH, CDR2 LQKENI. This chain's CDR3 is CASSPTVTYEQYF. DNA of the CDR3: TGTGCCAGCTCACCAACGGTCACCTACGAGCAGTACTTC.

The CDR3 nucleotides read TGTGCCTGGAGTCCGCAGGGGGGTGAGCAGTTCTTC. Its translation: CAWSPQGGEQFF. The V gene is TRBV30, the J gene TRBJ2-1; D might be TRBD1 (7 bases). CDR3 length: 12 amino acids. Per germline, CDR1 GTSNPN and CDR2 SVGIG (reference sequence). Deletions cut 2 bases from V and 9 bases from J, with 11 bases between.

V is TRBV5-1 and J is TRBJ1-5, with TRBD1 matching over 10 bases. This CDR3 contains 14 residues. Per germline, CDR1 SGHRS and CDR2 YFSETQ. V dropped 4 bases and J dropped 4; count of bases not matched to a gene: 2. The CDR3 DNA is TGCGCCAGCAGCGCGGGACAGGGGAATCAGCCCCAGCATTTT. It translates to CASSAGQGNQPQHF.

This chain connects TRBV4-2 to TRBJ2-7, with D possibly matching TRBD2 (5 bases). CDR1 LGHNA and CDR2 YNFKEQ come from the germline V gene. V was clipped by 1 base and J by 5 bases, with 18 bases between them. This CDR3 has 16 amino acids. CDR3 DNA: TGTGCCAGCAGCCAAGTCAGCGGTCTAGCCCAGGACGAGCAGTACTTC. As protein: CASSQVSGLAQDEQYF.

The gene calls are TRBV6-5 and TRBJ1-1, with 10 bases identical to TRBD1. V trimming: 4 bases; J trimming: 1 base; junction bases outside the gene matches: 0. The germline V gene has CDR1 MNHEY and CDR2 SVGAGI. The CDR3 is 14 amino acids. In DNA form, the CDR3 reads TGTGCCAGCAGTTGGACAGGGGGGAACACTGAAGCTTTCTTT. It is translated as CASSWTGGNTEAFF.

This clone was counted a single time. CDR3 DNA: TGTGCCAGTAGTAGGACAGGGGGCACCGGGGAGCTGTTTTTT. This translates into CASSRTGGTGELFF. The chain joins TRBV19 to TRBJ2-2; 10 bases agree with TRBD1. The length of the CDR3 is 14 residues. Trimming at V came to 4 bases and at J to 4 bases, leaving 0 bases not matched to a gene. Germline CDR1 LNHDA, CDR2 SQIVND (reference sequence).

This clone was found once. CDR3 in DNA: TGCGCCAGCAGCCAAGTCCCCAGCTCTGGGGCCAACGTCCTGACTTTC. It codes for CASSQVPSSGANVLTF. The chain combines TRBV4-3 with TRBJ2-6; D ambiguous. The germline V gene encodes CDR1 LGHNA and CDR2 YSLEER. CDR3 length equals 16 residues. Trimming stripped 1 base from V and 0 bases from J, with 7 bases between.

The rearrangement uses TRBV7-3 and TRBJ2-5, with D possibly being TRBD1 (5 bases). The CDR3 consists of 15 residues. Germline V CDR1 and CDR2: SGHTA, FQGTGA. V gave up 2 bases and J gave up 1 base, with 11 bases separating them. CDR3 amino acids: CASSLGSQGQETQYF. The CDR3 DNA is TGTGCCAGCAGCTTAGGTAGTCAGGGCCAAGAGACCCAGTACTTC.

This clone was seen once. The chain carries TRBV10-3 and TRBJ1-5; a possible D gene is TRBD1 (6 bases). V lost 10 bases and J 5 bases, leaving 18 bases between the germline ends. The CDR3 totals 14 residues. Per germline, CDR1 ENHRY and CDR2 SYGVKD. The CDR3 spells CASHSSGGDQPQHF. The CDR3 DNA follows: TGTGCCAGCCACTCCAGTGGGGGCGATCAGCCCCAGCATTTT.

V gene TRBV15 combines with J gene TRBJ2-3; 8 positions match TRBD1. The CDR3 covers 13 residues. The V segment lost 5 bases and the J segment 4 bases; nucleotides outside the gene matches: 2. Germline V gene sequence: CDR1 LNHNV, CDR2 YYDKDF (reference sequence). The CDR3 sequence: CATSGDRPDTQYF. The CDR3 DNA reads as TGTGCCACCAGCGGGGACAGGCCAGATACGCAGTATTTT.

Here the CDR3 DNA reads TGTGCCAGTGGGAGCTCCTACAATGAGCAGTTCTTC. Its protein is CASGSSYNEQFF. The chain employs TRBV5-6 and TRBJ2-1; D may be TRBD2 (5 bases). The V end was cut by 8 bases, the J end by 0 bases, with 6 bases between. CDR3 length: 12 residues. Germline assignment: CDR1 SGHDT and CDR2 YYEEEE.

V and J are TRBV10-3 and TRBJ2-7; tentative D call: TRBD2 (5 bases). The germline gives CDR1 ENHRY, CDR2 SYGVKD. The CDR3 contains 13 residues. Trimming pared 10 bases from V and 10 bases from J, leaving 23 bases between. The chain's CDR3 is CASRGLSTEGQYF. For the CDR3, the DNA is TGTGCCAGCCGTGGACTGAGTACGGAAGGACAGTACTTC.

This chain connects TRBV28 to TRBJ2-7, with a possible D match to TRBD2 (6 bases). CDR1 and CDR2 (germline): MDHEN, SYDVKM. The CDR3 spans 15 residues. V was shortened by 7 bases and J by 2 bases, with 18 bases between the two germline ends. The CDR3 loop is CASIESGPHPYEQYF. The CDR3 DNA reads as TGTGCCAGCATTGAAAGCGGGCCCCATCCCTACGAGCAGTACTTC.

This clone was seen a handful of times. The V gene is TRBV6-1, the J gene TRBJ1-4; D unresolved. The CDR3 has 14 residues. Germline-derived CDR1 and CDR2 are MNHNS and SASEGT. The germline V and J ends were trimmed by 6 bases and 8 bases, with 16 bases remaining between them. The CDR3 DNA sequence: TGTGCCAGCAGCGATCGTCCCGGGAGAGAAAAACTGTTTTTT. Translation gives CASSDRPGREKLFF.